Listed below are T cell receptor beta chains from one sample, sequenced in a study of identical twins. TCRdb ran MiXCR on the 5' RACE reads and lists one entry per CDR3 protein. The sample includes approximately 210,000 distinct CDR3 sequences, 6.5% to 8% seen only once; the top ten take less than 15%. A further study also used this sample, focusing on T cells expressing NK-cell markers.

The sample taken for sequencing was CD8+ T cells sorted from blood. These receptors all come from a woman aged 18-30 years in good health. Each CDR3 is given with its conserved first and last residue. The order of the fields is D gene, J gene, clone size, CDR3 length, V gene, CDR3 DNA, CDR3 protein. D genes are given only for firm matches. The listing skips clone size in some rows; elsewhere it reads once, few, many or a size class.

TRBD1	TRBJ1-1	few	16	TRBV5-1	TGCGCCAGCAGCTTGCGACAGGGAGGCATGAACACTGAAGCTTTCTTT	CASSLRQGGMNTEAFF
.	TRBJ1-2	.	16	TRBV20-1	TGCAGTGCTAGCCTGCTGTGGGAAGACAGGCCGTATGGCTACACCTTC	CSASLLWEDRPYGYTF
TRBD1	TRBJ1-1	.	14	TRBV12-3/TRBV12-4	TGTGCCAGCACCCTCAGAAGGGACAGGGTGCAGGCTTTCTTT	CASTLRRDRVQAFF
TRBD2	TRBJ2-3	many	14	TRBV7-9	TGTGCCAGCAGCTTCCTGCGGGGGACAGATACGCAGTATTTT	CASSFLRGTDTQYF
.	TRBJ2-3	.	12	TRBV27	TGTGCCAGCAGCACCGTCGGGGATACGCAGTATTTT	CASSTVGDTQYF
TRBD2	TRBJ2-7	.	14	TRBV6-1	TGTGCCAGCAGTGTCCGGGACTACGCCTACGAGCAGTACTTC	CASSVRDYAYEQYF
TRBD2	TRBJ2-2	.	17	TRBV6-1	TGTGCCAGCAGCCCACGGTCAGCGGGAGGGCCTTCCTGGGAGCTGTTTTTT	CASSPRSAGGPSWELFF
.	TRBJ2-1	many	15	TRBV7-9	TGTGCCAGCAACCCCAAAGGGGCCGGCTACAATGAGCAGTTCTTC	CASNPKGAGYNEQFF
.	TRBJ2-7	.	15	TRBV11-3	TGTGCCAGCAGCTTAGCGGGGTTCGCGTCCTACGAGCAGTACTTC	CASSLAGFASYEQYF
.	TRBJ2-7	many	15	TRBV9	TGTGCCAGCAGCGTATCAGCTAGCGAGTCCTACGAGCAGTACTTC	CASSVSASESYEQYF
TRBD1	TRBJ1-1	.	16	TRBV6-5	TGTGCCAGCAGTTACGCTTGGGACAGGGCGAACACTGAAGCTTTCTTT	CASSYAWDRANTEAFF
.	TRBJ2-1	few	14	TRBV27	TGTGCCAGCAGTTTAGCGCAGTCCTACAATGAGCAGTTCTTC	CASSLAQSYNEQFF
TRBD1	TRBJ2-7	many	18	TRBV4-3	TGCGCCAGCAGCCAAGAAGAGGACAGGGAAAACCCCGGGACCAAGCAGTACTTC	CASSQEEDRENPGTKQYF
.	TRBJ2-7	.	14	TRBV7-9	TGTGCCAGCAGCCAGGGGGGGGGTCCCTACGAGCAGTACTTC	CASSQGGGPYEQYF
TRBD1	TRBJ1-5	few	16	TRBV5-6	TGTGCCAGCAGCCTCGGGACAGGGTGGAGCAATCAGCCCCAGCATTTT	CASSLGTGWSNQPQHF
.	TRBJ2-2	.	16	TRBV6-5	TGTGCCAGCAGTTACTCCGGGGGCCATAACACCGGGGAGCTGTTTTTT	CASSYSGGHNTGELFF
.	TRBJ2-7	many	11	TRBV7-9	TGTGCCAGCAGGGACTCCTACGAGCAGTACTTC	CASRDSYEQYF
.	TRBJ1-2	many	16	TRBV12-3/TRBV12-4	TGTGCCAGCAGTCCTAGAGGGCGGAGCGAAAACTATGGCTACACCTTC	CASSPRGRSENYGYTF
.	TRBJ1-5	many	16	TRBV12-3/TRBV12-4	TGTGCCAGCAGTTTAGGTGCAGGCTATAGCAATCAGCCCCAGCATTTT	CASSLGAGYSNQPQHF
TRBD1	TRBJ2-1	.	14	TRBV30	TGTGCCTGGAAGGAGACAGGGGAATACAATGAGCAGTTCTTC	CAWKETGEYNEQFF
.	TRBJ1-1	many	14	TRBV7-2	TGTGCCAGCAGCTTCATCACAGGGATTAAGGAAGCTTTCTTT	CASSFITGIKEAFF
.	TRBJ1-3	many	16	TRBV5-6	TGTGCCAGCAGCTTGGGGATGGGGGACTCTGGAAACACCATATATTTT	CASSLGMGDSGNTIYF
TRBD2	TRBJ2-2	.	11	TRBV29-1	TGCAGCGGGGGGGGAGGCGGGGAGCTGTTTTTT	CSGGGGGELFF
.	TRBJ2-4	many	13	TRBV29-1	TGCAGCGTTGAAGTTGAGAAGGTGAACATTCAGTACTTC	CSVEVEKVNIQYF
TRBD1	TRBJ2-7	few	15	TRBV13	TGTGCCAGCAGCAGCCGGGACAGGGCCATCAACGAGCAGTACTTC	CASSSRDRAINEQYF
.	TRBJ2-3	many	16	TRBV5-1	TGCGCCAGCAGCTTGCCTGCCTCTCTTAGCACAGATACGCAGTATTTT	CASSLPASLSTDTQYF
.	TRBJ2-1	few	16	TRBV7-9	TGTGCCAGCAGCGGGTGGGCCCAAGCCGTTCTCAATGAGCAGTTCTTC	CASSGWAQAVLNEQFF
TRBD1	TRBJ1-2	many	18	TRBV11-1	TGTGCCAGCAGCGACGCCGGGACAGGGGAGTTTGGTGGCTATGGCTACACCTTC	CASSDAGTGEFGGYGYTF
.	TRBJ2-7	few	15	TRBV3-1	TGTGCCAGCAGCCAATCGCGGCGGGTCGACTACGAGCAGTACTTC	CASSQSRRVDYEQYF
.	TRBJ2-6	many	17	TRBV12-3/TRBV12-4	TGTGCCAGCAGTTTAGTGGGGGAGGACTCTGGGGCCAACGTCCTGACTTTC	CASSLVGEDSGANVLTF
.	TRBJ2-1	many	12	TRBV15	TGTGCCACCTCGGCGGCCTACAATGAGCAGTTCTTC	CATSAAYNEQFF
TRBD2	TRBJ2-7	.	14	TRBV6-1	TGTGCCAGCAGCGAAGCGGGAGTACCCTACGAGCAGTACTTC	CASSEAGVPYEQYF
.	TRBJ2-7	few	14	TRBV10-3	TGTGACACCAGTGAGCCCCACGAAGATTACGAGCAGTACTTC	CDTSEPHEDYEQYF
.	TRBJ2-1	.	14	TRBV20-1	TGCAGTGCTACCGCGGACACCATAGAGGGAGAGCAGTTCTTC	CSATADTIEGEQFF
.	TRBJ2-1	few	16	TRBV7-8	TGTGCCAGCAGCCTTCGTAGCGGAGCCCCCTACAATGAGCAGTTCTTC	CASSLRSGAPYNEQFF
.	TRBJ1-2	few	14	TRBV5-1	TGCGCCAGCAGCGGCCGGGACGGACGGAACGGCTACACCTTC	CASSGRDGRNGYTF
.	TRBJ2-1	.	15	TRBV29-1	TGCAGCGTTAACGGCGACAGACGTCCAAATTGGAAGCAGTTCTTC	CSVNGDRRPNWKQFF
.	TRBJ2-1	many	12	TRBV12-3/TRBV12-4	TGTGCCAGCGGAGCCCCCTACAATGAGCAGTTCTTC	CASGAPYNEQFF
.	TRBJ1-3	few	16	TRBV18	TGTGCCAGCTCACCACCGTCTGTATACTCTGGAAACACCATATATTTT	CASSPPSVYSGNTIYF
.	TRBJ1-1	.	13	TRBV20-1	TGCAGTGCTAGAAATGGGGGGTGGACTGAAGCTTTCTTT	CSARNGGWTEAFF
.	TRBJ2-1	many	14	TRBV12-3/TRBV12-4	TGTGCCAGCAGTTCGCTCGGGGGAGGTAATGAGCAGTTCTTC	CASSSLGGGNEQFF
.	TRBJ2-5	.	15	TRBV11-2	TGTGCCAGCAGCTTCCCGGACAGCAACCAAGAGACCCAGTACTTC	CASSFPDSNQETQYF
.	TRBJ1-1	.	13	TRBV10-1	TGCGCCAGCAGGCGGGGCATGAACACTGAAGCTTTCTTT	CASRRGMNTEAFF
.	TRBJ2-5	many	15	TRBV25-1	TGTGCCAGCAGTGCTGACAAGAGCGGGCAAGAGACCCAGTACTTC	CASSADKSGQETQYF
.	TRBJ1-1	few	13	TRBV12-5	TGTGCTAGTGGTTTGATTGGGGGAACTGAAGCTTTCTTT	CASGLIGGTEAFF
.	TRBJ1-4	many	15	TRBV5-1	TGCGCCAGCAGCTTGGAGCCCGCAACTAATGAAAAACTGTTTTTT	CASSLEPATNEKLFF
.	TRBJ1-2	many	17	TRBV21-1	TGTGCCAGCAGCAAAGGAAAGGGACAGGGGGCCAACTATGGCTACACCTTC	CASSKGKGQGANYGYTF
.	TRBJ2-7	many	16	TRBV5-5	TGTGCCACCAGCGTTGGGACGGTGCACGGCTACTACGAGCAGTACTTC	CATSVGTVHGYYEQYF
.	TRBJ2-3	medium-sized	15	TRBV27	TGTGCCAGCAGTCTGCAGCAGACTAGCACAGATACGCAGTATTTT	CASSLQQTSTDTQYF
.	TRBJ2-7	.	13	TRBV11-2	TGTGCCAGCAACCCCAGGGAATTCTACGAGCAGTACTTC	CASNPREFYEQYF
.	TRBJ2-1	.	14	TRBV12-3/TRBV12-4	TGTGCCAGCAGTTTAGGAACTAATGGCAATGAGCAGTTCTTC	CASSLGTNGNEQFF
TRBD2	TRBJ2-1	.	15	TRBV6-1	TGTGCCAGCAGTGAAACTAGCGGGGAACACAATGAGCAGTTCTTC	CASSETSGEHNEQFF
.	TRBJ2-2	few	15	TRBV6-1	TGTGCCAGCAGTGTTGTCAGGGGTCCGACCGGGGAGCTGTTTTTT	CASSVVRGPTGELFF
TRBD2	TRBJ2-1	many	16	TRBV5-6	TGTGCCAGCAGCATTATGACTAGCGGGAGCTACAATGAGCAGTTCTTC	CASSIMTSGSYNEQFF
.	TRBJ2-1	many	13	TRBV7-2	TGTGCCAGCAGCCAGAGCGAGTACAATGAGCAGTTCTTC	CASSQSEYNEQFF
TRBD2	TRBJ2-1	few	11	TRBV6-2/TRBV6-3	TGTGCCAGCAGGATAGCGGGGGAGCAGTTCTTC	CASRIAGEQFF
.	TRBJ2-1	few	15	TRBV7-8	TGTGCCAGCAGCTTAGGACGTATACTCGGGCTTGAGCAGTTCTTC	CASSLGRILGLEQFF